The entry that follows covers one TCR beta chain sequence. Its target is not known. Some clones are missing from TCRdb's copy, which holds only in-frame ones; the method was immunoSEQ multiplex PCR. In the table there are fewer than 200,000 clones, more than 80% of which are singletons. This entry is derived from a study of T cell responses to AZD1222 COVID-19 vaccine. The wider study: Recipients boosted at about 4 weeks or about 12 weeks are pooled. General study findings and limits: White British ancestry dominated among donors, who included more females, and clonal diversity was possibly underestimated. Regions left unmutated in variants are reportedly the target of nearly half of spike-specific TCRs.

Trimming pared 1 base from V and 0 bases from J, leaving 9 bases between. Germline V lookup: CDR1 KGHSH, CDR2 LQKENI. CDR3 length: 15 amino acids. The rearrangement uses TRBV18 and TRBJ1-1, with a possible D match to TRBD1 (5 bases). The sequence came from an adult in good health. Sequences were derived from peripheral blood, sampled on day 0 of AZD1222 vaccination. The CDR3 sequence: CASSPRAGMNTEAFF. The DNA of the CDR3 is TGTGCCAGCTCACCACGCGCAGGGATGAACACTGAAGCTTTCTTT.